This T cell receptor beta chain is from a study of blood T cell repertoires in COVID-19. On the study more broadly: The United States, Italy and Spain were the sources of the acute and convalescent COVID-19 samples. T cells, B-cell-depleted T cells, or PBMCs supplied cDNA or gDNA.

On this clone: The same CDR3 is also encoded by other DNA sequences in this sample.

As processed by the authors: The authors estimated nucleated cell counts from reference gene primer amplification. Assay: immunoSEQ multiplex PCR; the TCRdb copy retains only in-frame clones and omits some. V, J and clone size are those of that table, while D and trimming were read from the DNA. The repertoire consists of 130,000 or so clones, with over 80% occurring once and the leading ten covering around 1.6%. Sequenced: peripheral blood. This clonotype was sampled from a human donor in a cohort sampled during active COVID-19.

The CDR3 reads CASSGGSYNEQFF. The CDR3 DNA sequence: TGTGCCAGTTCTGGGGGGTCCTACAATGAGCAGTTCTTC. The genes are TRBV19 and TRBJ2-1, with D possibly matching TRBD2 (6 bases). Germline V gene data show CDR1 as LNHDA and CDR2 as SQIVND (reference sequence). The ends were cut back, 8 bases at V and 1 base at J, with 9 bases in the middle. The CDR3 contains 13 residues.